The 20 T cell receptor beta chains below were found in one sample sequenced in a study of shared clonotypes between healthy human individuals. Naive CD8 populations comprised CD45RO-negative cells positively selected for CCR7, excluding terminally differentiated effector memory CD45RA+ cells. The table came from immunoSEQ multiplex PCR; TCRdb's copy has only in-frame clones and leaves some out. The sample lists approximately 2,000,000 clones, approximately 92% occurring once. Sequenced sample: naive CD8+ T cells from PBMCs. These receptors came from a man younger than 35 in good health. Some clones in this sample may be carry-over from other donors' samples.

The V call is TRBV29-1, the J call TRBJ1-2, with D possibly matching TRBD1 (6 bases). Germline V gene sequence: CDR1 SQVTM, CDR2 ANQGSEA. Trimming removed 8 bases at V and 0 bases at J, with 22 bases between. This CDR3 contains 16 residues. The CDR3 reads CSIRISRTAANYGYTF. The CDR3 nucleotides read TGCAGCATTAGGATCAGCCGGACAGCCGCTAACTATGGCTACACCTTC. The full variable domain, rest sourced from reference TRBV29-1 and TRBJ1-2, is SAVISQKPSRDICQRGTSLTIQCQVDSQVTMMFWYRQQPGQSLTLIATANQGSEATYESGFVIDKFPISRPNLTFSTLTVSNMSPEDSSIYLCSIRISRTAANYGYTFGSGTRLTVV.

V gene TRBV9 combines with J gene TRBJ1-2; 9 bases map to TRBD1. CDR1 is SGDLS and CDR2 is YYNGEE in the germline V gene. This CDR3 is built from 18 residues. The V and J ends lost 3 bases and 3 bases, in that order; junction bases with no gene match: 15. CDR3 sequence (DNA): TGTGCCAGCAGCGCCAGGACAGGGGAATACACGCCAGACTATGGCTACACCTTC. The encoded protein is CASSARTGEYTPDYGYTF.

V is TRBV5-4 and J is TRBJ1-2; D perhaps matches TRBD1 (6 bases). The CDR3 covers 16 residues. Germline CDR1 SGHNT, CDR2 YYREEE (reference sequence). The V end was cut by 5 bases, the J end by 7 bases, with 24 bases between. The CDR3 region has the DNA TGTGCCAGCAGGACCGGGTGGGTGGCAGGGGAAGGTGGCTACACCTTC. This codes for CASRTGWVAGEGGYTF.

On this clone itself: Other nucleotide sequences in the sample specify the same CDR3. The chain uses TRBV7-8 and TRBJ2-1; D is possibly TRBD2 (6 bases). Germline CDR1 SGHVS, CDR2 FQNEAQ. The CDR3 consists of 16 residues. V was cut by 3 bases and J by 0 bases, with 12 bases left in between. Here the CDR3 DNA reads TGTGCCAGCAGCTTGGAGGGTGGAAGCTCCTACAATGAGCAGTTCTTC. Its translation: CASSLEGGSSYNEQFF.

Turning to this clone: This specimen includes other DNA sequences encoding the same CDR3. This rearrangement joins TRBV9 to TRBJ2-3; D ambiguous. CDR1 and CDR2 from the germline V gene are SGDLS and YYNGEE. CDR3 length: 13 residues. Deletions cut 3 bases from V and 1 base from J, with 6 bases between. CDR3 bases: TGTGCCAGCAGCGGCGGTCGCACAGATACGCAGTATTTT. Protein sequence: CASSGGRTDTQYF.

The rearrangement links TRBV9 to TRBJ2-3; 12 bases are shared with TRBD2. V dropped 4 bases and J dropped 2; count of bases not matched to a gene: 11. The germline V gene encodes CDR1 SGDLS and CDR2 YYNGEE. The CDR3 is 18 residues long. The CDR3 sequence: CASSSQRLAGVYTDTQYF. The DNA of the CDR3 is TGTGCCAGCAGCTCACAAAGACTAGCGGGAGTTTACACAGATACGCAGTATTTT.

Here the CDR3 DNA reads TGCAGCGTGGACGGACAGACCCCCAGCGTGACCCAGTACTTC. This codes for CSVDGQTPSVTQYF. The chain has TRBV29-1 and TRBJ2-5; D may be TRBD1 (6 bases). The ends were cut back, 6 bases at V and 7 bases at J, with 21 bases in the middle. CDR3 size: 14 residues. Germline loops: CDR1 SQVTM, CDR2 ANQGSEA.

A single count supports this clone. This chain connects TRBV10-2 to TRBJ2-3; D unclear. The germline V and J ends were trimmed by 5 bases and 3 bases, with 6 bases remaining between them. The CDR3 has 12 residues. The germline V gene encodes CDR1 WSHSY and CDR2 SAAADI. The CDR3 DNA reads as TGCGCCAGCAGTACCGGAACAGATACGCAGTATTTT. Its translation: CASSTGTDTQYF.

The chain is built from TRBV6-1 and TRBJ1-3, with no clear D. Trimming removed 2 bases from V and 5 bases from J, with 13 bases in between. CDR3 length: 15 residues. Germline-derived CDR1 and CDR2 are MNHNS and SASEGT. The CDR3 protein is CASSETTRDRNTIYF. CDR3 DNA sequence: TGTGCCAGCAGTGAAACGACAAGGGATAGAAACACCATATATTTT.

The chain couples TRBV27 to TRBJ2-7, with D perhaps TRBD1 (6 bases). CDR1 is MNHEY and CDR2 is SMNVEV in the germline V gene (reference sequence). V lost 8 bases, J lost 5 bases, and 19 bases lay in between. This CDR3 has 14 amino acids. The CDR3 bases are TGTGCCAGCGGACCCATAAGACAGGCCCACGAGCAGTACTTC. Translation gives CASGPIRQAHEQYF.

The V gene is TRBV9, the J gene TRBJ2-1, with TRBD2 matching 11 bases. Germline assignment: CDR1 SGDLS and CDR2 YYNGEE. J was trimmed by 8 bases and V by 2 bases; bases with no gene match: 6. This CDR3 comprises 15 residues. CDR3 sequence: CASSVVAGGFYEQFF. For the CDR3, the DNA is TGTGCCAGCAGCGTGGTAGCGGGAGGGTTCTATGAGCAGTTCTTC.

The chain carries TRBV19 and TRBJ2-6; tentatively, D is TRBD2 (5 bases). Germline V gene sequence: CDR1 LNHDA, CDR2 SQIVND (reference sequence). This CDR3 spans 13 amino acids. Trimming shortened V by 7 bases and J by 3 bases, and 7 bases separated the two germline ends. CDR3 DNA sequence: TGTGCCAGTATGGACTTTGGGGCCAACGTCCTGACTTTC. Encoded protein: CASMDFGANVLTF. The full variable domain, completed using reference TRBV19 and TRBJ2-6, is DGGITQSPKYLFRKEGQNVTLSCEQNLNHDAMYWYRQDPGQGLRLIYYSQIVNDFQKGDIAEGYSVSREKKESFPLTVTSAQKNPTAFYLCASMDFGANVLTFGAGSRLTVL.

V usage is TRBV7-9 and J usage is TRBJ1-1; D unresolved. Trimming cost V 3 bases and J 9 bases, with 20 bases left between them. The CDR3 consists of 15 residues. CDR1 and CDR2 (germline): SEHNR, FQNEAQ (reference sequence). As DNA, the CDR3 is TGTGCCAGCAGCTTCCCCTCGAGTGGTGGGCGCCAAGCTTTCTTT. This sequence encodes CASSFPSSGGRQAFF. The whole variable domain, remainder taken from reference TRBV7-9 and TRBJ1-1, is DTGVSQNPRHKITKRGQNVTFRCDPISEHNRLYWYRQTLGQGPEFLTYFQNEAQLEKSRLLSDRFSAERPKGSFSTLEIQRTEQGDSAMYLCASSFPSSGGRQAFFGQGTRLTVV.

V and J are TRBV29-1 and TRBJ1-2, with D tentatively TRBD1 (6 bases). V was pared by 6 bases and J by 4 bases, with 18 bases between. From germline, CDR1 is SQVTM and CDR2 ANQGSEA. The CDR3 is made up of 14 amino acids. CDR3 nucleotide sequence: TGCAGCGTGTCGGGGGGGGCCTTTGGCTATGGCTACACCTTC. It codes for CSVSGGAFGYGYTF. The variable domain in full, completed from reference TRBV29-1 and TRBJ1-2, reads SAVISQKPSRDICQRGTSLTIQCQVDSQVTMMFWYRQQPGQSLTLIATANQGSEATYESGFVIDKFPISRPNLTFSTLTVSNMSPEDSSIYLCSVSGGAFGYGYTFGSGTRLTVV.

The chain joins TRBV27 to TRBJ1-1; 9 bases match TRBD1. Germline V gives CDR1 MNHEY, CDR2 SMNVEV (reference sequence). With 0 bases clipped from V and 7 bases from J, the junction kept 9 bases outside the gene matches. The CDR3 spans 16 residues. CDR3 nucleotides: TGTGCCAGCAGTTTATCTCCTGACAGGGGGAGGATTGAAGCTTTCTTT. Its translation is CASSLSPDRGRIEAFF.

The chain joins TRBV9 to TRBJ1-1; no firm D call. Germline V gene sequence: CDR1 SGDLS, CDR2 YYNGEE. The CDR3 is 14 amino acids. V lost 4 bases to trimming and J lost 5 bases, with 15 bases between them. CDR3 DNA: TGTGCCAGCAGCCCACACTTCGGAGGGACTGAAGCTTTCTTT. As protein: CASSPHFGGTEAFF. Together with reference TRBV9 and TRBJ1-1, the CDR3 gives the full variable domain: DSGVTQTPKHLITATGQRVTLRCSPRSGDLSVYWYQQSLDQGLQFLIQYYNGEERAKGNILERFSAQQFPDLHSELNLSSLELGDSALYFCASSPHFGGTEAFFGQGTRLTVV.

This chain connects TRBV7-2 to TRBJ2-1, with 7 bases identical to TRBD1. Germline V gives CDR1 SGHTA, CDR2 FQGNSA. The ends lost 4 bases at V and 3 bases at J; junction bases unmatched: 6. This CDR3 contains 15 residues. CDR3 region: CASSSSTGNYNEQFF. DNA for the CDR3: TGTGCCAGCAGCTCCTCGACAGGGAACTACAATGAGCAGTTCTTC.

V usage is TRBV10-1 and J usage is TRBJ1-1; TRBD1 might be the D (6 bases). Germline assignment: CDR1 WNHNN and CDR2 SYGVQD (reference sequence). The CDR3 extends over 14 amino acids. The V end lost 0 bases, the J end lost 7 bases, and 12 bases lay between the germline ends. This CDR3 reads CASSESRGGLEAFF. The CDR3 DNA sequence: TGCGCCAGCAGTGAGTCGAGGGGGGGACTTGAAGCTTTCTTT.

This rearrangement joins TRBV28 to TRBJ2-2, with 11 bases lining up with TRBD2. Per germline, CDR1 MDHEN and CDR2 SYDVKM. J gave up 7 bases and V 6 bases, and 10 bases lay outside the gene matches. There are 16 residues in the CDR3. The DNA of the CDR3 is TGTGCCAGCAGAACTCCGGGACTAGCGGAGGGCGGGGAGCTGTTTTTT. Residues: CASRTPGLAEGGELFF.

The count of this clone is one. The chain combines TRBV13 with TRBJ2-7, with 15 bases identical to TRBD2. The CDR3 loop spans 17 amino acids. The germline CDR1 and CDR2 sequences are PRHDT and FYEKMQ (reference sequence). J was trimmed by 6 bases and V by 5 bases; bases with no gene match: 11. In nucleotides, the CDR3 is TGTGCCAGCAGCCCCAAGGGACTAGCGGGAGGTTCCGGCGAGCAGTACTTC. Encoded protein: CASSPKGLAGGSGEQYF. The variable domain in full, completed from reference TRBV13 and TRBJ2-7, reads AAGVIQSPRHLIKEKRETATLKCYPIPRHDTVYWYQQGPGQDPQFLISFYEKMQSDKGSIPDRFSAQQFSDYHSELNMSSLELGDSALYFCASSPKGLAGGSGEQYFGPGTRLTVT.